This is a list of T cell receptor beta chains from one sample in a study of blood T cell repertoires in COVID-19. Profiled with immunoSEQ multiplex PCR; TCRdb holds only in-frame clones, not every one. Here the sample spans tens of thousands of clones, approximately 90% being singletons. Sequenced material: peripheral blood. Every receptor here comes from a man in his sixties with acute or convalescent COVID-19. The CDR3 runs from the conserved cysteine through the conserved F or W. The D gene is left open where the match is weak. The listing skips clone size in some rows; elsewhere it reads once, few, many or a size class.

clone size | J gene | V gene | D gene | CDR3 protein | CDR3 DNA
NA | TRBJ1-3 | TRBV6-1 | NA | CASSDRSGNTIYF | TGTGCCAGCAGTGACAGATCTGGAAACACCATATATTTT
few | TRBJ2-2 | TRBV30 | TRBD2 | CAWSVTSVTGELFF | TGTGCCTGGAGTGTGACTAGCGTCACCGGGGAGCTGTTTTTT
NA | TRBJ2-3 | TRBV12-5 | TRBD2 | CASAPGLGSTDTQYF | TGTGCTAGTGCCCCGGGACTAGGTAGCACAGATACGCAGTATTTT
NA | TRBJ1-2 | TRBV6-6 | TRBD1 | CASSPIGTGTTNYGYTF | TGTGCCAGCAGTCCTATAGGGACAGGAACCACTAACTATGGCTACACCTTC
NA | TRBJ1-3 | TRBV10-3 | NA | CAISDFVRDSGNTIYF | TGTGCCATCAGTGATTTCGTGAGGGACTCTGGAAACACCATATATTTT
NA | TRBJ1-2 | TRBV28 | TRBD1 | CASSSHTTKDRTDGYTF | TGTGCCAGCAGTTCTCACACAACAAAGGACAGGACGGATGGCTACACCTTC
NA | TRBJ2-7 | TRBV11-2 | TRBD1 | CASSLWGTGNEQYF | TGTGCCAGCAGCTTATGGGGGACAGGGAACGAGCAGTACTTC
NA | TRBJ1-2 | TRBV7-2 | TRBD1 | CASSFTGVNYGYTF | TGTGCCAGCAGCTTCACAGGGGTGAACTATGGCTACACCTTC
once | TRBJ1-1 | TRBV27 | TRBD1 | CASSPGGQLNTEAFF | TGTGCCAGCAGTCCCGGGGGACAGCTGAACACTGAAGCTTTCTTT
NA | TRBJ2-3 | TRBV7-3 | TRBD2 | CASSQEASGRGTDTQYF | TGTGCCAGCAGTCAAGAGGCCAGCGGGAGGGGCACAGATACGCAGTATTTT
NA | TRBJ2-7 | TRBV10-2 | TRBD1 | CASSESTGGQGVTYEQYF | TGCGCCAGCAGTGAGTCTACAGGAGGACAGGGGGTGACCTACGAGCAGTACTTC
NA | TRBJ1-1 | TRBV5-1 | NA | CASSLGGNTEAFF | TGCGCCAGCAGCTTAGGGGGGAACACTGAAGCTTTCTTT
NA | TRBJ1-2 | TRBV10-3 | NA | CAITSDRPYGYTF | TGTGCCATCACCTCGGACAGACCCTATGGCTACACCTTC
NA | TRBJ2-5 | TRBV28 | NA | CASSPPGMGTQYF | TGTGCCAGCAGCCCTCCAGGGATGGGGACCCAGTACTTC
NA | TRBJ2-3 | TRBV3-1/TRBV3-2 | NA | CASSRTRLRVTDTQYF | TGTGCCAGCAGCCGCACCCGTTTGCGGGTCACAGATACGCAGTATTTT
NA | TRBJ1-5 | TRBV7-2 | NA | CASSLDSNQPQHF | TGTGCCAGCAGCTTAGATAGTAATCAGCCCCAGCATTTT
medium-sized | TRBJ2-7 | TRBV5-6 | TRBD2 | CASSLLDGLVYEQYF | TGTGCCAGCAGCTTACTGGATGGACTAGTCTACGAGCAGTACTTC
NA | TRBJ2-4 | TRBV4-3 | NA | CASSSKRSDDIQYF | TGCGCCAGCAGCTCCAAGCGCTCTGATGACATTCAGTACTTC
NA | TRBJ2-1 | TRBV9 | TRBD2 | CASSSPRGGTRPSNEQFF | TGTGCCAGCAGCTCTCCTCGGGGAGGGACTAGGCCCAGCAATGAGCAGTTCTTC
NA | TRBJ2-3 | TRBV13 | NA | CASSPRTDTQYF | TGTGCCAGCAGCCCTCGCACAGATACGCAGTATTTT
NA | TRBJ1-4 | TRBV6-5 | NA | CASRGEELSWEKLFF | TGTGCCAGCAGGGGGGAGGAGCTCAGTTGGGAAAAACTGTTTTTT
NA | TRBJ1-2 | TRBV6-2/TRBV6-3 | TRBD1 | CASSYTGTGSGGYTF | TGTGCCAGCAGTTACACAGGGACAGGGTCAGGAGGCTACACCTTC
NA | TRBJ2-1 | TRBV5-4 | TRBD2 | CASSSKAREDEQFF | TGTGCCAGCAGCTCCAAAGCCCGGGAGGATGAGCAGTTCTTC
NA | TRBJ1-2 | TRBV5-8 | NA | CASEKSGQGGYTF | TGTGCCAGCGAGAAGTCCGGGCAGGGTGGCTACACCTTC
NA | TRBJ1-1 | TRBV10-2 | TRBD1 | CASRGNRGFSTEAFF | TGCGCCAGCAGAGGTAACAGGGGATTCAGCACTGAAGCTTTCTTT
NA | TRBJ2-5 | TRBV7-3 | TRBD2 | CASSSSGTRMETQYF | TGTGCCAGCAGCTCCTCCGGGACTAGAATGGAGACCCAGTACTTC
NA | TRBJ2-2 | TRBV5-5 | TRBD2 | CASSWGLAGPGGAGELFF | TGTGCCAGCAGCTGGGGACTAGCGGGCCCCGGGGGGGCCGGGGAGCTGTTTTTT
NA | TRBJ1-1 | TRBV18 | TRBD1 | CASSPLQGNTEAFF | TGTGCCAGCTCACCACTACAGGGGAATACTGAAGCTTTCTTT
once | TRBJ1-3 | TRBV4-3 | NA | CASSPSAGGGNTIYF | TGCGCCAGCAGCCCGTCCGCGGGAGGTGGAAACACCATATATTTT
NA | TRBJ1-6 | TRBV7-2 | NA | CASSLDSHNSPLHF | TGTGCCAGCAGCTTAGATAGCCATAATTCACCCCTCCACTTT
NA | TRBJ1-2 | TRBV7-2 | TRBD1 | CASSLVSQGASGYTF | TGTGCCAGCAGCTTAGTTTCCCAGGGGGCGAGTGGCTACACCTTC
NA | TRBJ2-1 | TRBV30 | NA | CAWSGATYNEQFF | TGTGCCTGGAGTGGGGCAACCTACAATGAGCAGTTCTTC
NA | TRBJ1-4 | TRBV4-3 | NA | CASSQANRATTNEKLFF | TGCGCCAGCAGCCAAGCGAACAGGGCCACAACTAATGAAAAACTGTTTTTT
once | TRBJ2-1 | TRBV5-1 | NA | CASRVLDEQFF | TGCGCCAGCCGAGTACTCGATGAGCAGTTCTTC
NA | TRBJ2-1 | TRBV5-1 | NA | CASSLSTSSYNEQFF | TGCGCCAGCAGCCTCAGCACTAGCTCCTACAATGAGCAGTTCTTC
NA | TRBJ1-5 | TRBV18 | NA | CASSPGADQPQHF | TGTGCCAGCTCACCAGGGGCAGATCAGCCCCAGCATTTT
NA | TRBJ2-7 | TRBV28 | TRBD2 | CASSYGLAGTYEQYF | TGTGCCAGCAGTTACGGACTAGCGGGCACCTACGAGCAGTACTTC
NA | TRBJ1-1 | TRBV6-2/TRBV6-3 | NA | CASSYQDWTEAFF | TGTGCCAGCAGTTACCAGGACTGGACTGAAGCTTTCTTT
NA | TRBJ1-2 | TRBV23-1 | NA | CASSQSQGRAGYTF | TGCGCCAGCAGTCAATCGCAGGGTAGGGCGGGCTACACCTTC
NA | TRBJ2-3 | TRBV13 | TRBD2 | CASSFRLAGQTDTQYF | TGTGCCAGCAGCTTTAGACTAGCGGGGCAAACAGATACGCAGTATTTT
NA | TRBJ2-2 | TRBV28 | TRBD1 | CASSHPGGQGAIGELFF | TGTGCCAGCAGTCATCCAGGGGGACAGGGGGCGATCGGGGAGCTGTTTTTT